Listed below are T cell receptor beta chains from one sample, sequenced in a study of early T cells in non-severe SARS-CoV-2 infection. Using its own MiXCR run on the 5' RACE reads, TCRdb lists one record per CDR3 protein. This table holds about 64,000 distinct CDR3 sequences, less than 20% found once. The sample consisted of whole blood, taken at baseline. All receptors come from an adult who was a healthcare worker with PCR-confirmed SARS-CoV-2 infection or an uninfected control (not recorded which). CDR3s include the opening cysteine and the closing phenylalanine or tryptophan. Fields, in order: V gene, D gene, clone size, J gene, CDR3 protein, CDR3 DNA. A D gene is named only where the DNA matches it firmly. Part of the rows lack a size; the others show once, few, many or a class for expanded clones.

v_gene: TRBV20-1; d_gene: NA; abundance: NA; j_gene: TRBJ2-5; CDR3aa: CSARGSQETQYF; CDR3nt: TGCAGTGCTAGAGGCTCACAAGAGACCCAGTACTTC
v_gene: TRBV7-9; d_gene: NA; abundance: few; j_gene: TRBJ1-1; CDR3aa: CASSSRGDTEAFF; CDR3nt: TGTGCCAGCAGCTCGAGGGGAGACACTGAAGCTTTCTTT
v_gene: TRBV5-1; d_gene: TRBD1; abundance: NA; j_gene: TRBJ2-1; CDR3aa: CASSPGTGRMNEQFF; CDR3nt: TGCGCCAGCAGCCCCGGGACAGGGCGTATGAATGAGCAGTTCTTC
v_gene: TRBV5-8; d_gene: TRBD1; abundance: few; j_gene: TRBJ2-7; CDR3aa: CASNARTGASEQYF; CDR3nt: TGTGCCAGCAACGCTCGGACAGGGGCCTCCGAGCAGTACTTC
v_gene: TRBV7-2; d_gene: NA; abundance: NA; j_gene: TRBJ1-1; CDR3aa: CASSLAENTEAFF; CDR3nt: TGTGCCAGCAGCTTAGCCGAGAACACTGAAGCTTTCTTT
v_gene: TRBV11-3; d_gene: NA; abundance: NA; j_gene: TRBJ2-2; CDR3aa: CASSPTGGLGGELFF; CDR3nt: TGTGCCAGCAGCCCAACCGGGGGGCTCGGCGGGGAGCTGTTTTTT
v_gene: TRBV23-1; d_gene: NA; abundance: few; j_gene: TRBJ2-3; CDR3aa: CASSQCAATDTQYF; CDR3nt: TGCGCCAGCAGTCAATGCGCGGCTACCGATACGCAGTATTTT
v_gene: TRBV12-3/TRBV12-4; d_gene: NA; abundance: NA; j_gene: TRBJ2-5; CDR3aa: CASSYFRQETQYF; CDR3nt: TGTGCCAGCAGTTACTTTCGACAAGAGACCCAGTACTTC
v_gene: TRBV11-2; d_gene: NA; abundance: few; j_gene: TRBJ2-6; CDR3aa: CASSLDLLGLLSGANVLTF; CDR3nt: TGTGCCAGCAGCTTAGATTTATTAGGCCTCCTCTCTGGGGCCAACGTCCTGACTTTC
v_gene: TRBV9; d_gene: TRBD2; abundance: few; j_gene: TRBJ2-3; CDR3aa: CASSVGSGRGDTQYF; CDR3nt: TGTGCCAGCAGCGTAGGCAGCGGGAGGGGAGATACGCAGTATTTT
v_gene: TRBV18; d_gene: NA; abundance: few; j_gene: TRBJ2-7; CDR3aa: CASSSGVGDEQYF; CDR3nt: TGTGCCAGCTCATCAGGCGTTGGGGACGAGCAGTACTTC
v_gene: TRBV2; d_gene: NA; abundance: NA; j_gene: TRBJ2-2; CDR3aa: CASNVVFSTGELFF; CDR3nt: TGTGCCAGCAATGTTGTGTTTAGTACCGGGGAGCTGTTTTTT
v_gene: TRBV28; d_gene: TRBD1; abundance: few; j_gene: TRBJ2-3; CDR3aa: CASTPDRVPPFTDTQYF; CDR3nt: TGTGCCAGCACCCCGGACAGGGTCCCTCCTTTCACAGATACGCAGTATTTT
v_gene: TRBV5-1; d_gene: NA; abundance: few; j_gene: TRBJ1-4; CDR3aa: CASSLRTPNEKLFF; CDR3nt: TGCGCCAGCAGCTTGAGGACTCCTAATGAAAAACTGTTTTTT
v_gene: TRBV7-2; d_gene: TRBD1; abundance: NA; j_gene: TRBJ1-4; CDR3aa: CASSPGQGTGSTNEKLFF; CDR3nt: TGTGCCAGCAGCCCGGGACAGGGGACAGGTTCAACTAATGAAAAACTGTTTTTT
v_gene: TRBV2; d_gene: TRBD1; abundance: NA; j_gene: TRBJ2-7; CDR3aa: CASSEGQGGLYEQYF; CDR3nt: TGTGCCAGCAGTGAAGGACAGGGGGGGTTATACGAGCAGTACTTC
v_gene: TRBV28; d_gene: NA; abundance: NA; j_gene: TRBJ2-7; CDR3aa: CASSLSWGMGEQYF; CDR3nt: TGTGCCAGCAGTTTATCTTGGGGAATGGGCGAGCAGTACTTC
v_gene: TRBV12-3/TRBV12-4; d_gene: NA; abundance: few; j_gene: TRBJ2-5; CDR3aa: CASSFGGQETQYF; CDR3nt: TGTGCCAGCAGTTTTGGGGGTCAAGAGACCCAGTACTTC
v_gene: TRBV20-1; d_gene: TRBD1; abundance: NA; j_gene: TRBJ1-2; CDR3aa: CSARGRTGGVYGYTF; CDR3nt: TGCAGTGCTAGAGGCCGGACAGGGGGTGTCTATGGCTACACCTTC
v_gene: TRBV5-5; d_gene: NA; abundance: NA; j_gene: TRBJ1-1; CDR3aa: CASSLLTGLTNTEAFF; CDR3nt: TGTGCCAGCAGCTTACTGACAGGTTTAACGAACACTGAAGCTTTCTTT
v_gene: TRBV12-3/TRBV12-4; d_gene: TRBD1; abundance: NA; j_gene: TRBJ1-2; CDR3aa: CASRGTGELSGYTF; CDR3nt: TGTGCCAGCCGAGGGACAGGGGAATTGAGTGGCTACACCTTC
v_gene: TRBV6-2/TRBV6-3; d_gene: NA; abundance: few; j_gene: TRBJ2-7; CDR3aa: CASSYSTGRTYEQYF; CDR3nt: TGTGCCAGCAGTTACTCGACAGGGAGGACCTACGAGCAGTACTTC
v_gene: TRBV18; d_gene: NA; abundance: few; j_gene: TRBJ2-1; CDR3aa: CASSPRQTESNEQFF; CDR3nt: TGTGCCAGCTCGCCCAGGCAGACGGAGTCCAATGAGCAGTTCTTC
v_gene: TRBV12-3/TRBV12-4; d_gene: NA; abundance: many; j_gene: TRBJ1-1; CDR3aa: CANSRINGAFF; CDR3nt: TGTGCCAACTCCAGGATTAATGGAGCTTTCTTT
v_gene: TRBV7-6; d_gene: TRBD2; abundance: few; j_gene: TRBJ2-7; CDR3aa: CASSLQEAGISYEQYF; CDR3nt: TGTGCCAGCAGTCTTCAGGAAGCGGGAATTTCCTACGAGCAGTACTTC
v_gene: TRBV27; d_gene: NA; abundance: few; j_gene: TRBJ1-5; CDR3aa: CASSLHSGGPQHF; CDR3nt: TGTGCCAGCAGTTTACACTCCGGCGGGCCCCAGCATTTT
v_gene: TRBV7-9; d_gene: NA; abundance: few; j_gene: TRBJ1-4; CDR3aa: CASSSKGGVGEKLFF; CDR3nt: TGTGCCAGCAGCTCGAAAGGAGGAGTCGGTGAAAAACTGTTTTTT
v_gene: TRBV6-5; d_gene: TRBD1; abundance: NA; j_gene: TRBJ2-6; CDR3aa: CASSYSTAGGNSGANVLTF; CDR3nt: TGTGCCAGCAGTTACTCGACGGCAGGGGGCAACTCTGGGGCCAACGTCCTGACTTTC
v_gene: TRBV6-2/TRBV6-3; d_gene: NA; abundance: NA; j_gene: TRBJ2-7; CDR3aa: CASSLAGATYEQYF; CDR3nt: TGTGCCAGCAGTTTGGCAGGGGCCACCTACGAGCAGTACTTC
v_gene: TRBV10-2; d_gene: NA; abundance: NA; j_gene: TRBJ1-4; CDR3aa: CATFQHGEKLFF; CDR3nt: TGCGCCACCTTCCAGCACGGTGAAAAACTGTTTTTT
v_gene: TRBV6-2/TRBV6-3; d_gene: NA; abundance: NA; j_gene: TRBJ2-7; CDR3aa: CASSYGGTGEYEQYF; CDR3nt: TGTGCCAGCAGTTACGGTGGGACGGGAGAGTACGAGCAGTACTTC
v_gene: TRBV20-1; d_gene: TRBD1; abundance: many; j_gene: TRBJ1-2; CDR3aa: CSAVQGYGYTF; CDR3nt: TGCAGTGCTGTACAGGGGTATGGCTACACCTTC
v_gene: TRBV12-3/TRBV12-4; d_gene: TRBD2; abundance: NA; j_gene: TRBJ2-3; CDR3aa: CASRQREGVTDTQYF; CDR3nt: TGTGCCAGCAGGCAGCGGGAGGGTGTGACAGATACGCAGTATTTT
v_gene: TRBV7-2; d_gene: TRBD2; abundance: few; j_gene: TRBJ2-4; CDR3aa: CASSRTSGVAKNIQYF; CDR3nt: TGTGCCAGCAGCAGGACTAGCGGGGTAGCCAAAAACATTCAGTACTTC
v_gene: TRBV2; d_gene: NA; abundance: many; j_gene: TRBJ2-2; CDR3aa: CASRGTSNTGELFF; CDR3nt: TGTGCCAGCAGAGGGACCTCGAACACCGGGGAGCTGTTTTTT
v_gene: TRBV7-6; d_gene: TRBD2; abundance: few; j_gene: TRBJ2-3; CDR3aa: CASGILAGGSTDTQYF; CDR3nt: TGTGCCAGCGGGATACTAGCGGGGGGGAGCACAGATACGCAGTATTTT
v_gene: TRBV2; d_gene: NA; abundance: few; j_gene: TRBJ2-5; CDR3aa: CATHGVDQETQYF; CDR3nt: TGTGCCACCCACGGCGTGGATCAAGAGACCCAGTACTTC
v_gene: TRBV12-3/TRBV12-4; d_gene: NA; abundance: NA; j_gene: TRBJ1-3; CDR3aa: CASIDQLRNTIYF; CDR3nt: TGTGCCAGCATTGATCAATTGAGGAACACCATATATTTT
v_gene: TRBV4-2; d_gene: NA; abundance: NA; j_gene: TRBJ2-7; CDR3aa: CASSQTSGSYEQYF; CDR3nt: TGTGCCAGCAGCCAAACTTCAGGCTCCTACGAGCAGTACTTC
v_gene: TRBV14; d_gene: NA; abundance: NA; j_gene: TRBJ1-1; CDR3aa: CASSHQGRDTEAFF; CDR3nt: TGTGCCAGCAGCCATCAGGGCAGGGACACTGAAGCTTTCTTT
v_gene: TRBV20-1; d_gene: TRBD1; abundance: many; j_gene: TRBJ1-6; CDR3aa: CSPEGTANSPLHF; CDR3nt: TGCAGCCCGGAGGGGACAGCCAATTCACCCCTCCACTTT
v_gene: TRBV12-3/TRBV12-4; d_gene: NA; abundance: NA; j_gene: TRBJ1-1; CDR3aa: CASSLVGSTEAFF; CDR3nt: TGTGCCAGCAGTTTGGTGGGTAGCACTGAAGCTTTCTTT
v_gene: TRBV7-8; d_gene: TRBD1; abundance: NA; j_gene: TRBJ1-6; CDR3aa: CASSLGQRYSPLHF; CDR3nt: TGTGCCAGCAGCTTGGGACAGAGGTATTCACCCCTCCACTTT
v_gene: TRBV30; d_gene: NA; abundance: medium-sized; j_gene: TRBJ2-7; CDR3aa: CAWLPTGSSYEQYF; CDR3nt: TGTGCCTGGCTCCCGACAGGAAGCTCCTACGAGCAGTACTTC
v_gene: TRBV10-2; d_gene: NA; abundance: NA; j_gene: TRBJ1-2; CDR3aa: CASSESRGSGARTF; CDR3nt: TGCGCCAGCAGTGAGTCCCGCGGATCAGGCGCCCGCACCTTC
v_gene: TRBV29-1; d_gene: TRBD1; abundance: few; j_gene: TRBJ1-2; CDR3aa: CSVEHPQGGGYGYTF; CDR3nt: TGCAGCGTTGAGCACCCTCAGGGGGGAGGCTATGGCTACACCTTC
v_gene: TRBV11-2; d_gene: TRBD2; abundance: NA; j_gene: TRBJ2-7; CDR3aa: CASSYLAGGPSEQYF; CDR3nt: TGTGCCAGCAGCTACTTAGCGGGAGGGCCCTCCGAGCAGTACTTC
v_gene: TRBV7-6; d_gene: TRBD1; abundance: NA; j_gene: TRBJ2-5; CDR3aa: CASSLFRVGVLRDRIQETQYF; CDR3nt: TGTGCCAGCAGCTTATTTCGTGTGGGTGTTTTGAGGGACAGAATACAAGAGACCCAGTACTTC
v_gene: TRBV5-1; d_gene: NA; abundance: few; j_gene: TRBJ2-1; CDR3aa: CASSSLTGQAYNEQFF; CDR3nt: TGCGCCAGCAGCTCGTTGACAGGTCAAGCCTACAATGAGCAGTTCTTC
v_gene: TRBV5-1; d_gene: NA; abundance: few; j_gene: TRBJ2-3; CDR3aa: CASMEHRDTQYF; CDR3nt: TGCGCCAGCATGGAGCACAGAGATACGCAGTATTTT
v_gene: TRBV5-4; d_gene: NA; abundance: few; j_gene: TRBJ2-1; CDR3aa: CAGSPPGVSYNEQFF; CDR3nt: TGTGCCGGCAGCCCCCCCGGGGTTTCCTACAATGAGCAGTTCTTC
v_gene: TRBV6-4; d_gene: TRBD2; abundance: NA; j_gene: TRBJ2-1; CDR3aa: CASSEHSGGAVNEQFF; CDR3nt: TGTGCCAGCAGTGAACATAGCGGGGGGGCTGTAAATGAGCAGTTCTTC
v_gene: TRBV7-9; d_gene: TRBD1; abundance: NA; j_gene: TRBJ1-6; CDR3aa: CASSPEGHRGNNSPLHF; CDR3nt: TGTGCCAGCAGCCCCGAAGGGCACAGGGGCAACAATTCACCCCTCCACTTT
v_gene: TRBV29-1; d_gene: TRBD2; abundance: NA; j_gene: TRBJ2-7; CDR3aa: CSVAGLAGVSYEQYF; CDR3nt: TGCAGCGTTGCCGGACTAGCGGGAGTTAGCTACGAGCAGTACTTC
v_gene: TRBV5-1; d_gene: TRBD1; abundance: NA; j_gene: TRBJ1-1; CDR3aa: CASSPGQGKNTEAFF; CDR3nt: TGCGCCAGCAGCCCAGGACAGGGTAAGAACACTGAAGCTTTCTTT
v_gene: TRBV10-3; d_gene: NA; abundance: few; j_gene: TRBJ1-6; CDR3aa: CAISDGGSPLHF; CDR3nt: TGTGCCATCAGTGACGGGGGATCACCCCTCCACTTT
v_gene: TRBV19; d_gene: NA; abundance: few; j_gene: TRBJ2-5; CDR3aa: CASSANRVKETQYF; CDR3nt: TGTGCCAGTAGTGCGAACAGGGTAAAAGAGACCCAGTACTTC
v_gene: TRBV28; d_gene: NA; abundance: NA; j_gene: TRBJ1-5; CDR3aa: CASRLAGNQPQHF; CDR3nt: TGTGCCAGCAGACTAGCGGGAAATCAGCCCCAGCATTTT
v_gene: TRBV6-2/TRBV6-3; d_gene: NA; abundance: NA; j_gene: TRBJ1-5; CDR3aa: CASRRTGLNQPQHF; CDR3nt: TGTGCCAGCAGACGAACAGGGCTCAATCAGCCCCAGCATTTT
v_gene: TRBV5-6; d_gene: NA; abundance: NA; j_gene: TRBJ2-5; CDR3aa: CASSHKTKGVSETQYF; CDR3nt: TGTGCCAGCAGCCATAAGACGAAGGGGGTATCAGAGACCCAGTACTTC